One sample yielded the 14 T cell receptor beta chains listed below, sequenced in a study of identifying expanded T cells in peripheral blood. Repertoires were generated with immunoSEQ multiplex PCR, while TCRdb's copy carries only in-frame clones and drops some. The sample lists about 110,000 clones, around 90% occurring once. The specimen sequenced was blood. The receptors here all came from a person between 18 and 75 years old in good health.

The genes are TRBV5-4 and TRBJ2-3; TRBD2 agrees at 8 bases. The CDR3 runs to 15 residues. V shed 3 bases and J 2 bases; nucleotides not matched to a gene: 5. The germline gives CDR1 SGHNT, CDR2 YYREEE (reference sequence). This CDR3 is CASSSGLGNTDTQYF. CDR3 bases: TGTGCCAGCAGCTCGGGACTAGGAAACACAGATACGCAGTATTTT.

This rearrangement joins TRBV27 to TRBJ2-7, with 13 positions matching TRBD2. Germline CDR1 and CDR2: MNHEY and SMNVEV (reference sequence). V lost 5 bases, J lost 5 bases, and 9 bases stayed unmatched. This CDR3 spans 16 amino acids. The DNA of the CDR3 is TGTGCCAGCAGTACTCCGACTAGCGGGAGGCTCCACGAGCAGTACTTC. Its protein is CASSTPTSGRLHEQYF.

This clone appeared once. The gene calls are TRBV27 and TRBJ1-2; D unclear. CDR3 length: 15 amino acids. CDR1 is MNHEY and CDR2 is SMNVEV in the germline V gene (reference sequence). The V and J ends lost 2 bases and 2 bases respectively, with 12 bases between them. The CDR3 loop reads CASSLMSPSNYGYTF. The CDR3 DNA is TGTGCCAGCAGTTTAATGTCGCCCAGCAACTATGGCTACACCTTC.

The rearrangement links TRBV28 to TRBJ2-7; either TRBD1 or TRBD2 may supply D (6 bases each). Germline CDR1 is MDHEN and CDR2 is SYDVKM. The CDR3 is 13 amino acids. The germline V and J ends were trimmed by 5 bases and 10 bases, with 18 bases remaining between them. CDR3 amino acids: CASSGRGPGIQYF. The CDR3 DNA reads TGTGCCAGCAGTGGACGGGGGCCAGGGATTCAGTACTTC.

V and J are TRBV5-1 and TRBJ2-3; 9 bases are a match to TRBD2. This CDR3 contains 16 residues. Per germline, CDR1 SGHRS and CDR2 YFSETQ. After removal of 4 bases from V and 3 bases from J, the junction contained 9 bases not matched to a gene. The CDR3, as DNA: TGCGCCAGCAGCGCCCCGGGCGGGAGGGGAACAGATACGCAGTATTTT. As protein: CASSAPGGRGTDTQYF.

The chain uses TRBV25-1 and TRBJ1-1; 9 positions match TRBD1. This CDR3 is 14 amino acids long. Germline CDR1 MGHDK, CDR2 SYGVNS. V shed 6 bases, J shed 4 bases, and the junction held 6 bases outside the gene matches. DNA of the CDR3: TGTGCCAGCAGAGGGACAGGGAAAACCACTGAAGCTTTCTTT. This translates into CASRGTGKTTEAFF.

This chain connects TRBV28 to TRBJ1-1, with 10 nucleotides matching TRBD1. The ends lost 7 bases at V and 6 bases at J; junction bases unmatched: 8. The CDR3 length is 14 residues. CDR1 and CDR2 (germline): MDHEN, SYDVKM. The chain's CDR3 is CASNTGQGGAEAFF. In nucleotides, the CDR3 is TGTGCCAGCAACACAGGACAGGGGGGCGCTGAAGCTTTCTTT. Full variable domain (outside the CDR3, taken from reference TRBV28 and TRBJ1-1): DVKVTQSSRYLVKRTGEKVFLECVQDMDHENMFWYRQDPGLGLRLIYFSYDVKMKEKGDIPEGYSVSREKKERFSLILESASTNQTSMYLCASNTGQGGAEAFFGQGTRLTVV.

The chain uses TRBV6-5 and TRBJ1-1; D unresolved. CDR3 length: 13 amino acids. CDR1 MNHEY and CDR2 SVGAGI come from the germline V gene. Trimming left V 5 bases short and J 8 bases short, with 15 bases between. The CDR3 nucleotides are TGTGCCAGCAGTACGACCGTCGAACGGGAAGCTTTCTTT. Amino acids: CASSTTVEREAFF.

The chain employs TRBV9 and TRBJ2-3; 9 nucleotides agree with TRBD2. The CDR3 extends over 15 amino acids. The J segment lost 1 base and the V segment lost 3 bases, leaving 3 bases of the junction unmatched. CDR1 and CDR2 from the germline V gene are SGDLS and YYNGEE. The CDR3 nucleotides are TGTGCCAGCAGCGCCTCTAGCGGGGGCACAGATACGCAGTATTTT. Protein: CASSASSGGTDTQYF. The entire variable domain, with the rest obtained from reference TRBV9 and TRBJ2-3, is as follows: DSGVTQTPKHLITATGQRVTLRCSPRSGDLSVYWYQQSLDQGLQFLIQYYNGEERAKGNILERFSAQQFPDLHSELNLSSLELGDSALYFCASSASSGGTDTQYFGPGTRLTVL.

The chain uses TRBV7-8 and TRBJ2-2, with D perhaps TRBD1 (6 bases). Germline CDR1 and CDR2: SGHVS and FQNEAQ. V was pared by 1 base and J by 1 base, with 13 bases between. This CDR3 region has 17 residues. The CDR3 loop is CASSLVFTGLNTGELFF. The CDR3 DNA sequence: TGTGCCAGCAGCTTAGTATTTACAGGGCTGAACACCGGGGAGCTGTTTTTT.

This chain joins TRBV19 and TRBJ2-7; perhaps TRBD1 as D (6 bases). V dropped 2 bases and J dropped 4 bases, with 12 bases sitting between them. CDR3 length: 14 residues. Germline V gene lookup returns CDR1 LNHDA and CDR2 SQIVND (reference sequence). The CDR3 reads CASSILRGIYEQYF. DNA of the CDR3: TGTGCCAGTAGTATATTAAGGGGGATATACGAGCAGTACTTC.

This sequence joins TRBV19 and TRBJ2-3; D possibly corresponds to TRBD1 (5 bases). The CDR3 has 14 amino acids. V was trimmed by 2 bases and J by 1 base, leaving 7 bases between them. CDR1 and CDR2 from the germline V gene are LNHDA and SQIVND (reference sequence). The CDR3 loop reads CASSIRGGTDTQYF. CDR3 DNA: TGTGCCAGTAGTATAAGGGGCGGCACAGATACGCAGTATTTT.

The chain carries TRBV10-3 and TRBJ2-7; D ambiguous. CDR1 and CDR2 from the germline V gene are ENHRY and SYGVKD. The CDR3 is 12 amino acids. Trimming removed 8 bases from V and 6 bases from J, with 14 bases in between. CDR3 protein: CAIGDLPGEQYF. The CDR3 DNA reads TGTGCCATCGGCGACCTTCCGGGCGAGCAGTACTTC.

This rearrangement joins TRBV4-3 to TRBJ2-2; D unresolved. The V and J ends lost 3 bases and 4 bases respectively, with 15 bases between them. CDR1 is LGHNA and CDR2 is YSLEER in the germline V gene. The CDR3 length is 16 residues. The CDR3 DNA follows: TGCGCCAGCAGCCAGTCGGCGGCACAGTCCACCGGGGAGCTGTTTTTT. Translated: CASSQSAAQSTGELFF.